These 4 T cell receptor beta chains were sequenced from one sample in a study of blood T cell repertoires in COVID-19 (dated by TCRdb to about 2020). Receptor libraries were prepared by the immunoSEQ multiplex PCR assay. TCRdb holds this immuneACCESS table with in-frame rearrangements only. Some clones are missing; in checked studies, unresolved V genes explain under half, and the rest has no known cause. The sample table shows about 99,000 clones, and more than 70% are seen once. Of the sample, roughly 3.6% falls within the top ten clones. Specimen: peripheral blood. Receptor source: a woman aged 55-69 years with acute or convalescent COVID-19.

The chain links TRBV6-1 to TRBJ2-5, with 7 bases that match TRBD2. Germline V gene sequence: CDR1 MNHNS, CDR2 SASEGT. V was pared by 1 base and J by 1 base, with 9 bases of the junction left unmatched. The CDR3 has 17 residues. The CDR3 reads CASSEGSYGRPQETQYF. CDR3 DNA: TGTGCCAGCAGTGAAGGTTCTTACGGGAGGCCCCAAGAGACCCAGTACTTC.

This chain connects TRBV5-6 to TRBJ2-1; weak D call: TRBD1 (6 bases). Germline V gene data show CDR1 as SGHDT and CDR2 as YYEEEE. This CDR3 comprises 15 residues. V lost 2 bases, J lost 6 bases, and 15 bases lay in between. CDR3 in amino acids: CASSFPSSDSNEQFF. The CDR3 DNA reads TGTGCCAGCAGCTTCCCCTCTTCGGACAGCAATGAGCAGTTCTTC.

This clone was counted a single time. The chain recombines TRBV18 with TRBJ1-1; 7 bases map to TRBD1. This CDR3 is built from 13 residues. The ends lost 6 bases at V and 6 bases at J; junction bases unmatched: 7. The germline V gene encodes CDR1 KGHSH and CDR2 LQKENI. This CDR3 reads CASSRDREAEAFF. The CDR3, as DNA: TGTGCCAGCTCTCGGGACAGAGAGGCTGAAGCTTTCTTT.

This chain connects TRBV28 to TRBJ2-5; the match to TRBD2 covers 7 bases. Germline assignment: CDR1 MDHEN and CDR2 SYDVKM. The CDR3 extends over 14 amino acids. The V segment lost 4 bases and the J segment 5 bases; nucleotides outside the gene matches: 7. The CDR3 loop reads CASSSGGLRETQYF. The CDR3 DNA sequence: TGTGCCAGCAGTTCGGGGGGTCTCCGGGAGACCCAGTACTTC.